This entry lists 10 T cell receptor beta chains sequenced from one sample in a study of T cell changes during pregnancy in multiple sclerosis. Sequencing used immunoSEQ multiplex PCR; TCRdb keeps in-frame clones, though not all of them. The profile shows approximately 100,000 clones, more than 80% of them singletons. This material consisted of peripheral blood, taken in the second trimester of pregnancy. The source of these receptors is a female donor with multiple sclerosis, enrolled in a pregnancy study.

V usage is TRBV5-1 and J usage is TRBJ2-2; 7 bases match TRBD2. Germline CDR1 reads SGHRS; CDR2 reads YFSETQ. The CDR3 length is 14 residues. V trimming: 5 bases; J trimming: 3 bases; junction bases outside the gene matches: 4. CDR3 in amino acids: CASSILADTGELFF. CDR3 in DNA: TGCGCCAGCAGTATTCTAGCGGACACCGGGGAGCTGTTTTTT.

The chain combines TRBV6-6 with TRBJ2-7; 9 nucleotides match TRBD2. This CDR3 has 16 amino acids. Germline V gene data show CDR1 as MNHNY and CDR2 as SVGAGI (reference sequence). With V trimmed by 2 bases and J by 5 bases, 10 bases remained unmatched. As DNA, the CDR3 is TGTGCCAGCAGTTACCGGGGCGGGAGGGGAAGCGACGAGCAGTACTTC. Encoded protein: CASSYRGGRGSDEQYF.

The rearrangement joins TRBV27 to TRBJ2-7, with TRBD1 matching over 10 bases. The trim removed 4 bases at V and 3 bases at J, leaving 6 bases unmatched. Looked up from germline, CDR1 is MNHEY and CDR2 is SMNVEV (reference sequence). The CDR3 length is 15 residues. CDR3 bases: TGTGCCAGCAGTTCAGCCCGGGACAGGGGCTACGAGCAGTACTTC. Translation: CASSSARDRGYEQYF.

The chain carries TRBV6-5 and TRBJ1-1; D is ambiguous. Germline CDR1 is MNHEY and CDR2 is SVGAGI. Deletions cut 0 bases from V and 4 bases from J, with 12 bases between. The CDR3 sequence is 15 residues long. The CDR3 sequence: CASSYSLPLGTEAFF. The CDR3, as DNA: TGTGCCAGCAGTTACTCACTACCTTTGGGCACTGAAGCTTTCTTT.

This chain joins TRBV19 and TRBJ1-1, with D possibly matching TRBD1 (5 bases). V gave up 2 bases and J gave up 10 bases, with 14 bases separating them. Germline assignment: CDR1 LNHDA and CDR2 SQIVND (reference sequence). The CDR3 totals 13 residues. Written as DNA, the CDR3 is TGTGCCAGTAGTATAAGGCAGGGCGGGGGAGCTTTCTTT. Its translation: CASSIRQGGGAFF.

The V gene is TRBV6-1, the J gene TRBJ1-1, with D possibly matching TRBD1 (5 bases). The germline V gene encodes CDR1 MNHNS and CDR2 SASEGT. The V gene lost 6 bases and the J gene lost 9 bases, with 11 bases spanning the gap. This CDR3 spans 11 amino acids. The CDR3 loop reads CASRDTAKAFF. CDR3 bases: TGTGCCAGCAGGGACACGGCCAAAGCTTTCTTT.

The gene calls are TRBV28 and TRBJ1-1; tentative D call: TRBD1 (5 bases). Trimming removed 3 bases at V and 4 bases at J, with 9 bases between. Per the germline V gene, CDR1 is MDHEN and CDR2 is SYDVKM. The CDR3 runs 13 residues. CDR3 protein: CASSFPRGTEAFF. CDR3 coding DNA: TGTGCCAGCAGTTTTCCAAGGGGCACTGAAGCTTTCTTT.

CDR3 region: CASSVGTAYEQYF. The CDR3 bases are TGTGCCAGCAGCGTGGGGACAGCCTACGAGCAGTACTTC. This chain connects TRBV9 to TRBJ2-7; 7 bases align to TRBD1. CDR1 and CDR2 from the germline V gene are SGDLS and YYNGEE. Trimming cost V 2 bases and J 2 bases; bases outside gene matches: 1. The CDR3 extends over 13 amino acids.

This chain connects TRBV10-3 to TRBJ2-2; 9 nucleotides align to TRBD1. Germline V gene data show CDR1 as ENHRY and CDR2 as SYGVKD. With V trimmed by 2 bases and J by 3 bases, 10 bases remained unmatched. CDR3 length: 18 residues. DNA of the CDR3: TGTGCCATCAGTGAGCAGACACAGGGGGCGCGGGACACCGGGGAGCTGTTTTTT. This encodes CAISEQTQGARDTGELFF.

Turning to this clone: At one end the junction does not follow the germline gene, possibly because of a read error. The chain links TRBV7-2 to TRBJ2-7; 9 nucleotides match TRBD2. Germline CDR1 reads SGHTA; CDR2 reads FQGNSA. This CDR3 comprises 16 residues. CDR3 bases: TGTGCTAGCAGCTTAGTAGGCGGGAGGGGAACCTACGAGCAGTACTTC. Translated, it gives CASSLVGGRGTYEQYF.